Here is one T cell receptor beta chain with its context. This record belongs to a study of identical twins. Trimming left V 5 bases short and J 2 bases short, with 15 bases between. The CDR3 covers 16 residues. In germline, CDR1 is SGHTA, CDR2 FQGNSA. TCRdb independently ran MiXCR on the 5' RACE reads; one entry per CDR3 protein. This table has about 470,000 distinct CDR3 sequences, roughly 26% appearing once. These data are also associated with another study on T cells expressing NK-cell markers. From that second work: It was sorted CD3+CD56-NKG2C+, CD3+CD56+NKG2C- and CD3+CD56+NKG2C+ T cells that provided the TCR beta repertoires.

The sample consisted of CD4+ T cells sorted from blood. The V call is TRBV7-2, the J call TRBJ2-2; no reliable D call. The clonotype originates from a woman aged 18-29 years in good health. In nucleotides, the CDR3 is TGTGCCAGCAGCCCGTTTAGCCTTTCTAACACCGGGGAGCTGTTTTTT. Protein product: CASSPFSLSNTGELFF.